This T cell receptor beta chain was captured in a study of blood T cell repertoires in COVID-19. Overall study context: The study drew acute and convalescent COVID-19 samples from the United States, Italy and Spain.

CDR1 and CDR2 (germline): SGHKS, YYEKEE (reference sequence). The junction had 13 bases not matched to a gene; V was cut back by 5 bases and J by 10 bases. The CDR3 is made up of 16 amino acids. Per the authors' pipeline: Researchers report that nucleated cell counts were estimated from reference gene primer amplification. Repertoires were generated with immunoSEQ multiplex PCR, while TCRdb's copy carries only in-frame clones and drops some. The V and J calls and clone size come from that table; D and trimming were worked out from the DNA. The table shows approximately 130,000 clones, with 70% to 90% occurring only once.

The source material was peripheral blood. This TCR was recovered from a woman aged 50 to 65 who had recovered from COVID-19. V and J are TRBV5-5 and TRBJ1-6; TRBD1 matches at 9 bases. This CDR3 is CASRAYGQGRGSPLHF. For the CDR3, the DNA is TGTGCCAGCAGGGCCTATGGACAGGGGAGAGGCTCACCCCTCCACTTT.